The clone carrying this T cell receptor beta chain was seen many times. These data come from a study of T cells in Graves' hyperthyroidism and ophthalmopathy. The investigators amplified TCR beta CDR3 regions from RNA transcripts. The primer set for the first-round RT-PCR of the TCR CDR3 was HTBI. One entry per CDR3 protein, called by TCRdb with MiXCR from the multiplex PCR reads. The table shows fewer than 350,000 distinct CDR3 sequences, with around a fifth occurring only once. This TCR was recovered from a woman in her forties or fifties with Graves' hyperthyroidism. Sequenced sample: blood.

CDR3 in amino acids: CASSRLGGRGTDTQYF. The CDR3, as DNA: TGTGCCAGCTCCCGCCTTGGGGGGCGCGGCACAGATACGCAGTATTTT. The J gene is TRBJ2-3, the V gene TRBV27; D may be TRBD1 or TRBD2 (6 bases each). The CDR3 spans 16 residues. Looked up from germline, CDR1 is MNHEY and CDR2 is SMNVEV (reference sequence). The V end lost 8 bases, the J end lost 1 base, and 19 bases lay between the germline ends.